Sequencing of this T cell receptor beta chain was carried out in a study of blood T cell repertoires in COVID-19. Assay used: immunoSEQ multiplex PCR; TCRdb lists only in-frame clones, some missing. The sample yields about 360,000 clones, approximately 89% seen once. The germline V gene encodes CDR1 SGDLS and CDR2 YYNGEE. V was shortened by 0 bases and J by 5 bases, with 11 bases between the two germline ends. The CDR3 runs 15 residues. Residents of about two dozen US areas, aged roughly 18 to 89 years, made up the participants. The receptor's source is a man aged 25-40 years who had recovered from COVID-19. Specimen: PBMCs or T cells enriched from blood (not recorded which). This rearrangement joins TRBV9 to TRBJ2-2; D remains ambiguous. This CDR3 is CASSVETEATGELFF. The CDR3 region has the DNA TGTGCCAGCAGCGTAGAAACAGAAGCAACCGGGGAGCTGTTTTTT.